The T cell receptor (beta chain) described here comes from a study of Graves' ophthalmopathy and Graves' hyperthyroidism. In the study overall: Peripheral blood (taken before any treatment) was collected at initial diagnosis. General study results and limits: Built on 13 signatures, a model told ophthalmopathy apart from stable hyperthyroidism with almost 90% sensitivity and approximately 80% specificity.

Newly diagnosed, the hyperthyroidism patients had under 2 months' duration and were aged 18 to 65. Serum thyroxine and TRAb, along with clinical symptoms, thyroid ultrasound and orbital computed tomography, were what diagnosis relied on. Trimming removed 4 bases from V and 5 bases from J, with 11 bases in between. The germline CDR1 and CDR2 sequences are MNHNS and SASEGT. The CDR3 is 14 residues long. A word on this clonotype: The target antigen is unknown.

The authors amplified TCR beta CDR3 regions from RNA transcripts. Investigators did first-round RT-PCR with HTBI primers, then second-round multiplex PCR. TCRdb re-called the multiplex PCR reads through MiXCR, storing one row per CDR3 protein. In the table there are roughly 400,000 distinct CDR3 sequences, about 17% of which are singletons. The sequence derives from an adult woman with stable Graves' hyperthyroidism. This chain links TRBV6-1 with TRBJ2-2; perhaps D is TRBD1 or TRBD2 (6 bases each). Sequencing used peripheral blood. The CDR3 sequence is CASSARRGTGELFF. Written as DNA, the CDR3 is TGTGCCAGCAGTGCAAGGAGGGGGACCGGGGAGCTGTTTTTT.